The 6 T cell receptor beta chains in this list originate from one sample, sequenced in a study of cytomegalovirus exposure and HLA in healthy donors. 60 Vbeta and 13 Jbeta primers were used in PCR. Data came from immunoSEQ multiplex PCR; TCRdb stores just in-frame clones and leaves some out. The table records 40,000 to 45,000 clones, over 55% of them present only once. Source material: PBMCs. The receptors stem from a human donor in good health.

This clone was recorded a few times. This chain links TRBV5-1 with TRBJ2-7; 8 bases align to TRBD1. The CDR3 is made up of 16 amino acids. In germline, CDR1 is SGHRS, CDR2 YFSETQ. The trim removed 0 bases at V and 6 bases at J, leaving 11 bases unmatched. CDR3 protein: CASSLALGQVIGEQYF. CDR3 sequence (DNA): TGCGCCAGCAGCTTGGCCCTGGGACAGGTAATAGGCGAGCAGTACTTC.

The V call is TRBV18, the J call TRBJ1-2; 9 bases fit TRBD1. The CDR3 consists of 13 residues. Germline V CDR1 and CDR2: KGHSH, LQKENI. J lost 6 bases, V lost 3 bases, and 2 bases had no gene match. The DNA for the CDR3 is TGTGCCAGCTCACCGACAGGGGGGGATGGCTACACCTTC. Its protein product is CASSPTGGDGYTF.

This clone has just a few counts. The CDR3 DNA reads as TGTGCCAGCAGCCTGCGGGGGGTCCTCTCCTACGAGCAGTACTTC. This encodes CASSLRGVLSYEQYF. The chain couples TRBV6-5 to TRBJ2-5, with 8 bases matching TRBD2. The DNA end is more similar to TRBJ2-7, so the J call may be wrong. The CDR3 loop spans 15 amino acids. CDR1 is MNHEY and CDR2 is SVGAGI in the germline V gene.

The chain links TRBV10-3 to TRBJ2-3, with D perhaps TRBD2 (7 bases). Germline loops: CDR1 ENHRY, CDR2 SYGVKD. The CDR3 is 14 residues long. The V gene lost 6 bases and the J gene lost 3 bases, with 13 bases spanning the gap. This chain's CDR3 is CAIRGGPRTDTQYF. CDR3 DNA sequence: TGTGCCATCAGGGGGGGGCCTAGAACAGATACGCAGTATTTT.

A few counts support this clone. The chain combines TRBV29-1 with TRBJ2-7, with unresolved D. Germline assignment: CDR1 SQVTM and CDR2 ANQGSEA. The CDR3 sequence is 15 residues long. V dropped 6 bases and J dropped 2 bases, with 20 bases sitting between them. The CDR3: CSVSKSPAGPYEQYF. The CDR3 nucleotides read TGCAGCGTCTCGAAAAGTCCCGCCGGTCCCTACGAGCAGTACTTC.

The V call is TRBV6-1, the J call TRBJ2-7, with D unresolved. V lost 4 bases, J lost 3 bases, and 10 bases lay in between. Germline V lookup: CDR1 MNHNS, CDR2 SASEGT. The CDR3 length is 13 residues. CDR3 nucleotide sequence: TGTGCCAGCAGTGGTGCAGGTAACTACGAGCAGTACTTC. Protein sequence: CASSGAGNYEQYF.